Given below is one T cell receptor beta chain in context. Its antigen is as yet unknown. This CDR3 spans 13 amino acids. Germline lookup yields CDR1 ENHRY and CDR2 SYGVKD. This sample was taken from a study of cytomegalovirus exposure and HLA in healthy donors. With 60 Vbeta and 13 Jbeta primers, the PCR was carried out. Clones were sequenced by immunoSEQ multiplex PCR, and TCRdb holds only the in-frame ones, with some missing. The data contain around 95,000 clones, approximately 79% of them singletons. Overall study results and limits: Presence/absence comparisons presumed near-even sequencing depth among donors.

Input material: PBMCs. J is TRBJ2-5 and V is TRBV10-3; 7 nucleotides line up with TRBD1. The J call may be incorrect, as the DNA end agrees better with TRBJ2-7. The sequence was collected from a male donor in good health and CMV-seronegative. As DNA, the CDR3 is TGTGCCACTTACAAGGGGGCAGCGTCCGAGCAGTACTTC. This sequence encodes CATYKGAASEQYF.